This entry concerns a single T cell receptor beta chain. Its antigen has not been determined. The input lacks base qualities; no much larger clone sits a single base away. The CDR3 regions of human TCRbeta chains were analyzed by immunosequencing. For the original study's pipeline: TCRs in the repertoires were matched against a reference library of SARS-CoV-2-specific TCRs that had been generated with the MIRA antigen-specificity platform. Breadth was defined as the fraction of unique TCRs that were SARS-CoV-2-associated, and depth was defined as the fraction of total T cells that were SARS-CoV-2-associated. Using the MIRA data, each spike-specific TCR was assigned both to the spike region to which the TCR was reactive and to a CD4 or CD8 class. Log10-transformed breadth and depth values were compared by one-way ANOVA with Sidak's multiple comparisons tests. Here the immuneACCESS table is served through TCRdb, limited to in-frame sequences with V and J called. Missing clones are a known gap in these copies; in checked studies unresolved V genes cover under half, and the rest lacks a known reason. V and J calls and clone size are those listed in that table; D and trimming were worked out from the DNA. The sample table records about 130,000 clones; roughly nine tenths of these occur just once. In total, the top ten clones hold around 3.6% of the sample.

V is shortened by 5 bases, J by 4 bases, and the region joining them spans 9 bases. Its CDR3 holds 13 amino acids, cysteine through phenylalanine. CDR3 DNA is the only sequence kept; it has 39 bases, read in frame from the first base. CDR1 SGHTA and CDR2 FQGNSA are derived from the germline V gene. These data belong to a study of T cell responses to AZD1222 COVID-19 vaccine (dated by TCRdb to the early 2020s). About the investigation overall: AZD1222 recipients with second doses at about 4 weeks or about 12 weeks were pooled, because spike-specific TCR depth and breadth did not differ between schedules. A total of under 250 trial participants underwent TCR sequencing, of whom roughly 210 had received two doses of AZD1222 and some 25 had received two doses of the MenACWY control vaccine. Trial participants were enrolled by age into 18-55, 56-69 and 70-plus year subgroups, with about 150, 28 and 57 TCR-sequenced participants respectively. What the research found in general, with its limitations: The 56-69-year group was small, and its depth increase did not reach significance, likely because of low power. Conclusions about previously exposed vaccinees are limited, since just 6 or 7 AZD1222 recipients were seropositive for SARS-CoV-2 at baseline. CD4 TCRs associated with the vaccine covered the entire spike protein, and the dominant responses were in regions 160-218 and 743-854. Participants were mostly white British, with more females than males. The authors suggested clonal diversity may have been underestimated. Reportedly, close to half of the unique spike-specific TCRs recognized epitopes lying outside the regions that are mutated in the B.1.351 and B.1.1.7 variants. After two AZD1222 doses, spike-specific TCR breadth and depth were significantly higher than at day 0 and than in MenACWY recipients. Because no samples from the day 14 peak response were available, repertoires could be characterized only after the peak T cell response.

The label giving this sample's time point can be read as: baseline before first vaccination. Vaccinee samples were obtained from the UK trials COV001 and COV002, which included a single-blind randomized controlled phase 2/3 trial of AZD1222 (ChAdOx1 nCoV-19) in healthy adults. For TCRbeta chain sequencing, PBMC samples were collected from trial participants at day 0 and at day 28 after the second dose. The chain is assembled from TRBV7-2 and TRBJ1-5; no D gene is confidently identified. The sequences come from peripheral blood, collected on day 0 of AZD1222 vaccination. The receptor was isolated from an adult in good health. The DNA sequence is TGTGCCAGCAGCCGCAACCGAAATCAGCCCCAGCATTTT. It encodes CASSRNRNQPQHF.